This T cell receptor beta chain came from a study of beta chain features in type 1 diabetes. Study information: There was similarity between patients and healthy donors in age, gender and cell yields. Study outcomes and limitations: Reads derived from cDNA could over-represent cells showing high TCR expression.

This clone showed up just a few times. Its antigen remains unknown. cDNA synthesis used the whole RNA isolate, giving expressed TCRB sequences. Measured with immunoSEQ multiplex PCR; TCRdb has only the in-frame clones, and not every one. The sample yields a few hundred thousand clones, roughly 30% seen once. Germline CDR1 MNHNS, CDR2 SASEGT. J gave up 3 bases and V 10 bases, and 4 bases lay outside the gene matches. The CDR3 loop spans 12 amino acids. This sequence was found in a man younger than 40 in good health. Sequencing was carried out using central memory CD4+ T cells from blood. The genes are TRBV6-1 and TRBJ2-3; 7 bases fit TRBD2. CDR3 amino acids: CATQRDTDTQYF. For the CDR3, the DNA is TGTGCCACCCAGCGGGATACAGATACGCAGTATTTT.